The 23 T cell receptor beta chains reported below all come from one sample, sequenced in a study of blood T cell repertoires in COVID-19. Using immunoSEQ multiplex PCR, the repertoire was profiled, and TCRdb retains in-frame clones only, with some absent. The data contain around 100,000 clones, around 85% of them singletons. The specimen sequenced was peripheral blood. These receptors all stem from a man aged 45-65 years with acute or convalescent COVID-19.

This sequence joins TRBV28 and TRBJ1-5; D might be TRBD1 (5 bases). The germline V gene has CDR1 MDHEN and CDR2 SYDVKM. This CDR3 comprises 14 residues. V was shortened by 2 bases and J by 3 bases, with 8 bases between the two germline ends. Here the CDR3 DNA reads TGTGCCAGCAGTTTAGCAGGGTCCAATCAGCCCCAGCATTTT. Protein: CASSLAGSNQPQHF.

J is TRBJ1-6 and V is TRBV2; 7 positions match TRBD1. This CDR3 contains 16 residues. Losses at the gene ends were 0 bases for V and 6 bases for J; bases not matched to a gene: 5. CDR1 is SNHLY, CDR2 FYNNEI, per germline. The CDR3, as DNA: TGTGCCAGCAGTGAAGCTGGGGCAGGGGGTAATTCACCCCTCCACTTT. This sequence encodes CASSEAGAGGNSPLHF.

The chain combines TRBV5-6 with TRBJ1-1, with D unresolved. Trimming pared 5 bases from V and 3 bases from J, leaving 11 bases between. This CDR3 has 13 amino acids. Germline V CDR1 and CDR2: SGHDT, YYEEEE. The CDR3 region is CASSRDWYTEAFF. CDR3 nucleotides: TGTGCCAGCAGTCGAGATTGGTACACTGAAGCTTTCTTT.

This clone was recorded once. This chain joins TRBV9 and TRBJ2-3; 10 bases are a match to TRBD2. Per germline, CDR1 SGDLS and CDR2 YYNGEE. The CDR3 is 16 amino acids. Unmatched junction bases numbered 10, after V lost 4 bases and J lost 5 bases. The DNA for the CDR3 is TGTGCCAGCAGCCCAAACCCGGGACTAGCGAGAGATACGCAGTATTTT. This encodes CASSPNPGLARDTQYF.

This clone appeared a single time. V and J are TRBV7-7 and TRBJ2-1; 15 nucleotides agree with TRBD2. J was trimmed by 10 bases and V by 5 bases; bases with no gene match: 9. The CDR3 covers 16 residues. CDR1 and CDR2 from the germline V gene are SSHAT and FNYEAQ (reference sequence). CDR3 protein: CASSPGLAGGLGEQFF. CDR3 DNA sequence: TGTGCCAGCAGCCCCGGACTAGCGGGGGGGTTAGGAGAGCAGTTCTTC.

V gene TRBV2 combines with J gene TRBJ1-1; D call uncertain. Germline assignment: CDR1 SNHLY and CDR2 FYNNEI. The ends were cut back, 2 bases at V and 4 bases at J, with 11 bases in the middle. The CDR3 is 14 amino acids. CDR3 protein: CASSEKRWGTEAFF. The DNA of the CDR3 is TGTGCCAGCAGTGAAAAGCGGTGGGGCACTGAAGCTTTCTTT.

V gene TRBV5-1 combines with J gene TRBJ1-6; 7 positions match TRBD1. V was pared by 4 bases and J by 5 bases, with 3 bases of the junction left unmatched. Germline CDR1 is SGHRS and CDR2 is YFSETQ. This CDR3 spans 14 amino acids. CDR3 sequence: CASSGGQNNSPLHF. The DNA for the CDR3 is TGCGCCAGCAGCGGGGGACAGAATAATTCACCCCTCCACTTT.

This clone was counted only a few times. The gene calls are TRBV2 and TRBJ1-1; 7 positions agree with TRBD1. Germline lookup yields CDR1 SNHLY and CDR2 FYNNEI. The CDR3 consists of 14 residues. Losses at the gene ends were 5 bases for V and 1 base for J; bases not matched to a gene: 4. CDR3 protein: CASSSRGPNTEAFF. In DNA form, the CDR3 reads TGTGCCAGCAGTTCGAGGGGGCCGAACACTGAAGCTTTCTTT.

Only one count was recorded for this clone. V and J are TRBV19 and TRBJ1-3, with D perhaps matching TRBD1 (5 bases). The CDR3 extends over 13 amino acids. The V end was cut by 7 bases, the J end by 3 bases, with 10 bases between. Germline V gives CDR1 LNHDA, CDR2 SQIVND (reference sequence). The CDR3: CASTPGNGNTIYF. The CDR3 bases are TGTGCCAGTACTCCAGGGAATGGAAACACCATATATTTT. Based on the CDR3 plus reference TRBV19 and TRBJ1-3, the full variable domain is DGGITQSPKYLFRKEGQNVTLSCEQNLNHDAMYWYRQDPGQGLRLIYYSQIVNDFQKGDIAEGYSVSREKKESFPLTVTSAQKNPTAFYLCASTPGNGNTIYFGEGSWLTVV.

This clone was seen only once. The rearrangement links TRBV3-1 (or the pseudogene TRBV3-2) to TRBJ2-3; D might be TRBD2 (6 bases). V lost 4 bases and J lost 6, with 14 bases in between. This CDR3 is built from 14 residues. The germline CDR1 and CDR2 sequences are LGHDT and YNNKEL (reference sequence). The CDR3 is CASSLGTSSDTQYF. CDR3 DNA sequence: TGTGCCAGCAGCCTAGGGACTTCCTCCGATACGCAGTATTTT.

The chain combines TRBV9 with TRBJ1-2; D call uncertain. CDR1 SGDLS and CDR2 YYNGEE come from the germline V gene. The CDR3 extends over 12 amino acids. V was cut by 0 bases and J by 5 bases, with 5 bases left in between. The CDR3 here is CASSVDIYGYTF. CDR3 bases: TGTGCCAGCAGCGTAGACATTTATGGCTACACCTTC.

This clone has only one observation. CDR3: CASSDQGTGHYGYTF. Here the CDR3 DNA reads TGTGCCAGCAGTGACCAAGGGACAGGGCACTATGGCTACACCTTC. The J gene is TRBJ1-2, the V gene TRBV6-1; TRBD1 matches 9 bases. J lost 3 bases, V lost 3 bases, and 5 bases had no gene match. The CDR3 sequence is 15 residues long. CDR1 and CDR2 (germline): MNHNS, SASEGT.

The chain couples TRBV19 to TRBJ1-1, with TRBD1 matching over 9 bases. Germline V lookup: CDR1 LNHDA, CDR2 SQIVND (reference sequence). V lost 6 bases, J lost 2 bases, and 7 bases stayed unmatched. The CDR3 totals 15 residues. The CDR3 bases are TGTGCCAGTAGCCCTTACAGGGGGCGAAACACTGAAGCTTTCTTT. Translation gives CASSPYRGRNTEAFF.

V and J are TRBV28 and TRBJ1-2, with D possibly being TRBD1 (6 bases). Per the germline V gene, CDR1 is MDHEN and CDR2 is SYDVKM. CDR3 size: 14 residues. Trimming removed 4 bases from V and 8 bases from J, with 17 bases in between. CDR3 DNA sequence: TGTGCCAGCAGTTCCAGTTATACAGGGAGCGGCTACACCTTC. Protein: CASSSSYTGSGYTF.

The chain uses TRBV28 and TRBJ2-7; a possible D gene is TRBD1 (6 bases). This CDR3 is built from 15 residues. Trimming took off 7 bases at V and 6 bases at J, with 22 bases between the two ends. Germline V CDR1 and CDR2: MDHEN, SYDVKM. CDR3 nucleotides: TGTGCCAGCAAACAGAACAGGGCGATGATTGCCGAGCAGTACTTC. It is translated as CASKQNRAMIAEQYF.

This clone was picked up one time. The rearrangement joins TRBV10-3 to TRBJ2-3; 9 bases line up with TRBD2. The trim removed 0 bases at V and 2 bases at J, leaving 3 bases unmatched. From germline, CDR1 is ENHRY and CDR2 SYGVKD. The CDR3 spans 16 residues. The CDR3 loop reads CAISESTSGATDTQYF. DNA of the CDR3: TGTGCCATCAGTGAGTCGACTAGCGGTGCCACAGATACGCAGTATTTT.

This sequence joins TRBV11-1 and TRBJ2-5; possible D gene TRBD2, 6 bases. This CDR3 contains 15 residues. Between the trimmed V and J ends, which lost 6 bases and 2 bases, there was a span of 16 bases. The germline V gene encodes CDR1 SGHAT and CDR2 FQDESV (reference sequence). The chain's CDR3 is CASSHTGSGQETQYF. The DNA of the CDR3 is TGTGCCAGCAGTCATACAGGTAGCGGACAAGAGACCCAGTACTTC.

The chain carries TRBV2 and TRBJ2-3; TRBD2 matches 9 bases. Germline CDR1 is SNHLY and CDR2 is FYNNEI. Trimming took 4 bases from V and 3 from J; bases not matched to a gene: 14. This CDR3 comprises 18 residues. CDR3 bases: TGTGCCAGCAGTGTTGCGCGGGGGGGCAGTAGGGAGACAGATACGCAGTATTTT. Translation gives CASSVARGGSRETDTQYF.

The rearrangement uses TRBV6-6 and TRBJ1-6, with 7 bases that match TRBD1. The J segment lost 7 bases and the V segment lost 6 bases, leaving 9 bases of the junction unmatched. Germline-derived CDR1 and CDR2 are MNHNY and SVGAGI (reference sequence). The CDR3 consists of 15 residues. CDR3 in DNA: TGTGCCAGCAGCGGGACAGAAACTAGGAATTCACCCCTCCACTTT. Translation gives CASSGTETRNSPLHF.

The chain has TRBV10-3 and TRBJ1-1; possibly TRBD1 for D (5 bases). This CDR3 is built from 15 residues. Germline V CDR1 and CDR2: ENHRY, SYGVKD. Trimming removed 8 bases at V and 0 bases at J, with 16 bases between. DNA of the CDR3: TGTGCCATCGCCCGACGGGGGGATATGAACACTGAAGCTTTCTTT. It specifies CAIARRGDMNTEAFF.

The V call is TRBV9, the J call TRBJ1-6; D may be TRBD1 (6 bases). The germline V and J ends were trimmed by 5 bases and 5 bases, with 11 bases remaining between them. CDR1 is SGDLS and CDR2 is YYNGEE in the germline V gene. The CDR3 spans 14 residues. For the CDR3, the DNA is TGTGCCAGCAGTGCCGGGACAAATAATTCACCCCTCCACTTT. Translating it yields CASSAGTNNSPLHF.

This chain connects TRBV3-1 (or the pseudogene TRBV3-2) to TRBJ2-2; 7 bases fit TRBD1. The germline gives CDR1 LGHDT, CDR2 YNNKEL (reference sequence). This CDR3 region has 14 residues. Trimming cost V 3 bases and J 4 bases; bases outside gene matches: 2. CDR3 DNA: TGTGCCAGCAGCCAGACAGGGTCCACCGGGGAGCTGTTTTTT. It specifies CASSQTGSTGELFF.

The chain employs TRBV18 and TRBJ2-1, with a weak D call TRBD1 (5 bases). Trimming shortened V by 2 bases and J by 6 bases, and 14 bases separated the two germline ends. This CDR3 spans 15 amino acids. The germline CDR1 and CDR2 sequences are KGHSH and LQKENI. The CDR3, as DNA: TGTGCCAGCTCACCAGTCCCAGGGTCTGGCAATGAGCAGTTCTTC. Its translation: CASSPVPGSGNEQFF.